The rows below give T cell receptor beta chains drawn from one sample of a study of blood T cell repertoires in COVID-19. TCRdb's table, derived via immunoSEQ multiplex PCR, lists solely in-frame clones and lacks some. The sample has 300,000 to 400,000 clones, 85% to 90% seen once; the top ten hold more than 5%. The source material was peripheral blood. These receptors originate from a woman between 50 and 59 years old with COVID-19, enrolled during active disease. Each CDR3 is given with its conserved first and last residue. D genes are given only for firm matches. For some rows the clone size is stated as once, few or many, or as a class when expanded; others skip it.

d_call j_call clone_size v_call cdr3_nt cdr3_aa
TRBD1 TRBJ2-3 - TRBV7-9 TGTGCCAGCGCCTTCCGAGACAGGGGAAGGACAGATACGCAGTATTTT CASAFRDRGRTDTQYF
TRBD2 TRBJ2-3 - TRBV30 TGTGCCTGGAGTGTCGGCTTAACTAGCGGTCGCACAGATACGCAGTATTTT CAWSVGLTSGRTDTQYF
- TRBJ2-3 - TRBV9 TGTGCCAGCAGCGTGACTAGTTTAGGGGATACGCAGTATTTT CASSVTSLGDTQYF
TRBD1 TRBJ1-2 once TRBV6-1 TGTGCCAGCAGTGAAGGGGAACAGGGGATATGGGGCTACACCTTC CASSEGEQGIWGYTF
TRBD1 TRBJ2-6 - TRBV5-8 TGTGCCAGCAGCTTCCTGCGACAGGGCCTCTCTGGGGCCAACGTCCTGACTTTC CASSFLRQGLSGANVLTF
- TRBJ1-2 - TRBV19 TGTGCCAGTAGTTCCAGACAGGTTTTCCATGGCTACACCTTC CASSSRQVFHGYTF
TRBD2 TRBJ2-4 few TRBV3-1/TRBV3-2 TGTGCCAGCAGCCAAGATGTGACTAGCGGAAACATTCAGTACTTC CASSQDVTSGNIQYF
- TRBJ1-3 - TRBV5-4 TGTGCCAGCAGCTCCCGCTCTGGAAACACCATATATTTT CASSSRSGNTIYF
- TRBJ1-6 once TRBV3-1/TRBV3-2 TGTGCCAGCAGCGCGGGAAGCCAGCCCAATTCACCCCTCCACTTT CASSAGSQPNSPLHF
- TRBJ1-3 - TRBV4-3 TGCGCCAGCAGCCAGATCGTAAACGTAGACACCATATATTTT CASSQIVNVDTIYF
TRBD2 TRBJ2-1 - TRBV28 TGTGCCAGCAGTTTATTAGCGGGAGGGTCCAGCTCCTACAATGAGCAGTTCTTC CASSLLAGGSSSYNEQFF